The clone carrying this T cell receptor beta chain appeared a few times. No antigen is known for it. The source of the sample is a study of blood T cells in healthy people across ages. Points from the study as a whole: Estimated diversity across one million T cells was deemed an underestimate. Among long-lived donors, naive CD4+ cells were more numerous and diversity higher than in aged donors. Per million T cells, the diversity of TCR beta decreased roughly linearly as age advanced.

Then a second PCR, running about 6 to 12 cycles, was carried out with a sample-barcoded 5' primer and a J-beta primer mix. TCRdb reprocessed the 5' RACE reads via MiXCR and lists one record per CDR3 protein. In the table there are 550,000 to 750,000 distinct CDR3 sequences, under 25% of which are singletons. The receptor was isolated from a man aged 70-80 years in good health. The sequenced sample was blood.

Here the CDR3 reads CASSPGGGGYSGDTEAFF. The CDR3 region has the DNA TGTGCCAGCAGCCCAGGCGGCGGGGGGTATTCTGGGGACACTGAAGCTTTCTTT. The rearrangement joins TRBV12-3 or TRBV12-4 to TRBJ1-1, with a weak D call TRBD1 (5 bases). CDR3 size: 18 residues. Trimming left V 6 bases short and J 3 bases short, with 26 bases between.